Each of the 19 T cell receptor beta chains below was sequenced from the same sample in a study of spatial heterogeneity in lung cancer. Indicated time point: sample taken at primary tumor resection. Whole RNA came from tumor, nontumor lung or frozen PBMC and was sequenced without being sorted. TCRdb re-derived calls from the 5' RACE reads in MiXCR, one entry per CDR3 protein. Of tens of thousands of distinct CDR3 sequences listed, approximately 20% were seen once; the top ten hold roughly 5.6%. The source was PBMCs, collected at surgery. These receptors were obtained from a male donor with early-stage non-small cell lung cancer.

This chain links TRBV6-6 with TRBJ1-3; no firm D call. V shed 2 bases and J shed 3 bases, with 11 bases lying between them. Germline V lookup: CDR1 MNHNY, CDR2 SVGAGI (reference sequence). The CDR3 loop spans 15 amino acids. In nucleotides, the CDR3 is TGTGCCAGCAGTTACCCGATTGGCGGTGGAAACACCATATATTTT. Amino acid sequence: CASSYPIGGGNTIYF.

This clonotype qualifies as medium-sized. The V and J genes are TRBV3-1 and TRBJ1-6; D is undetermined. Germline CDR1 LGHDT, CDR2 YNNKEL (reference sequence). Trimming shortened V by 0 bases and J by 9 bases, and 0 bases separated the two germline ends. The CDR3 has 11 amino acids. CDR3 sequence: CASSQDSPLHF. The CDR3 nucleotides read TGTGCCAGCAGCCAAGATTCACCCCTCCACTTT.

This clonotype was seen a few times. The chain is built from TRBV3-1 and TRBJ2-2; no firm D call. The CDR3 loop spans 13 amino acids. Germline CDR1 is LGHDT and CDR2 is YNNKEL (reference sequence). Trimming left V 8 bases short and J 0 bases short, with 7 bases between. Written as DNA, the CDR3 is TGTGCCAGCCAGGCAGCGAACACCGGGGAGCTGTTTTTT. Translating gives CASQAANTGELFF.

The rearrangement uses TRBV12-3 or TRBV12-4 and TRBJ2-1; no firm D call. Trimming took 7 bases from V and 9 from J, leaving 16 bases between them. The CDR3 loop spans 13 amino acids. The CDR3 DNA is TGTGCCAGCAAAGCAGATGAGCGAGGTGAGCAGTTCTTC. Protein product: CASKADERGEQFF.

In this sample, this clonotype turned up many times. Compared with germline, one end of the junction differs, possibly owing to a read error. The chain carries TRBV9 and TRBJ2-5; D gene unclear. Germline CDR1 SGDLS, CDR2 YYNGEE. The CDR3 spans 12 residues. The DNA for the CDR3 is TGTGCCAGCAGCTCCCCCAAGACTCCGATAATCTTC. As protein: CASSSPKTPIIF. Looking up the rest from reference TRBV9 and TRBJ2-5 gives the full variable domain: DSGVTQTPKHLITATGQRVTLRCSPRSGDLSVYWYQQSLDQGLQFLIQYYNGEERAKGNILERFSAQQFPDLHSELNLSSLELGDSALYFCASSSPKTPIIFGPGTRLLVL.

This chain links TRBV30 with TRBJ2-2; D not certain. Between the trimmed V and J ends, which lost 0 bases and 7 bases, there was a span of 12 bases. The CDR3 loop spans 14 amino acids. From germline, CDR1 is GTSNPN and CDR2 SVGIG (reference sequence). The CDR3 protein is CAWSVSRADGELFF. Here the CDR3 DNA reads TGTGCCTGGAGTGTCAGTCGGGCGGACGGGGAGCTGTTTTTT.

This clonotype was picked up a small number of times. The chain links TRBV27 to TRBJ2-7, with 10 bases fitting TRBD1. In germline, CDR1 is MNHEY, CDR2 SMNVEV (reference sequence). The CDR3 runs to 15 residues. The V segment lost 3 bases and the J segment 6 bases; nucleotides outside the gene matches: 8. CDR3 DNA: TGTGCCAGCAGTTTTCAGGGACAGGGGACTATCGAGCAGTACTTC. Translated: CASSFQGQGTIEQYF.

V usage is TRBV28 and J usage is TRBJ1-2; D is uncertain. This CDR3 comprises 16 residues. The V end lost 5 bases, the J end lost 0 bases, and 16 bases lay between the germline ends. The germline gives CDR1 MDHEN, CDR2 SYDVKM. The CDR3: CASSPQDTETNYGYTF. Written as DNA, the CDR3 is TGTGCCAGCAGTCCGCAAGATACGGAAACTAACTATGGCTACACCTTC.

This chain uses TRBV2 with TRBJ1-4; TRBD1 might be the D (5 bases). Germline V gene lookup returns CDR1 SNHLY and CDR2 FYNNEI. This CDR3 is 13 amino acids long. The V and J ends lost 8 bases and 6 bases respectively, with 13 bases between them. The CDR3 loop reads CASRTRSDEKLFF. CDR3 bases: TGTGCCAGCCGGACAAGATCAGATGAAAAACTGTTTTTT. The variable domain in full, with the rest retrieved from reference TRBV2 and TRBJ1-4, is EPEVTQTPSHQVTQMGQEVILRCVPISNHLYFYWYRQILGQKVEFLVSFYNNEISEKSEIFDDQFSVERPDGSNFTLKIRSTKLEDSAMYFCASRTRSDEKLFFGSGTQLSVL.

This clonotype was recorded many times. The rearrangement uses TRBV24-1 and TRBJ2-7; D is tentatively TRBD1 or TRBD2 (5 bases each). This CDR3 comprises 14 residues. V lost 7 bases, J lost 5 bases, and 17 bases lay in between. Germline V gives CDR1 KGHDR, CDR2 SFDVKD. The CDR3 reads CATRSRFGDDEQYF. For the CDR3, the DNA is TGTGCCACCAGAAGTAGATTCGGGGACGACGAGCAGTACTTC.

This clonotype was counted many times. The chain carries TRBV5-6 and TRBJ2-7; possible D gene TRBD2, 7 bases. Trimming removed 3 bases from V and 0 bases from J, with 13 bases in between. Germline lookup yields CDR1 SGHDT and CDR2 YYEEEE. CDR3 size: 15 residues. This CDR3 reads CASSSGGGSSYEQYF. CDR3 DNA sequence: TGTGCCAGCAGCTCTGGGGGCGGGAGCTCCTACGAGCAGTACTTC. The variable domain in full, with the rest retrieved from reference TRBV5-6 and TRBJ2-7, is DAGVTQSPTHLIKTRGQQVTLRCSPKSGHDTVSWYQQALGQGPQFIFQYYEEEERQRGNFPDRFSGHQFPNYSSELNVNALLLGDSALYLCASSSGGGSSYEQYFGPGTRLTVT.

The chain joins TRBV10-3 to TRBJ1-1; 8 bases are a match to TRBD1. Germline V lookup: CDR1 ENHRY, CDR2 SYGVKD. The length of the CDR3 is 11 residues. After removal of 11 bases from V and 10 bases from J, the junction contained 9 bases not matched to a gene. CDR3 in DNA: TGTGCCTCGGGACAGGATGGGGGAGCTTTCTTT. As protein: CASGQDGGAFF.

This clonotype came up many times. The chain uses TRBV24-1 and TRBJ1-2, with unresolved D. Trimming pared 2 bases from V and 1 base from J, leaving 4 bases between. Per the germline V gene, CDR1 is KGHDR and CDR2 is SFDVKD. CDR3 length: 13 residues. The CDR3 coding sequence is TGTGCCACCAGTGATTCCTTTAACTATGGCTACACCTTC. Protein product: CATSDSFNYGYTF.

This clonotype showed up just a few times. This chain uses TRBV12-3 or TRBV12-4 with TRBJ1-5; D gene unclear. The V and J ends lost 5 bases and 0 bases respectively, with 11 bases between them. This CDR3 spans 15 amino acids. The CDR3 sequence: CASSTSDFSNQPQHF. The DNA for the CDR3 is TGTGCCAGCAGTACCTCCGACTTTAGCAATCAGCCCCAGCATTTT.

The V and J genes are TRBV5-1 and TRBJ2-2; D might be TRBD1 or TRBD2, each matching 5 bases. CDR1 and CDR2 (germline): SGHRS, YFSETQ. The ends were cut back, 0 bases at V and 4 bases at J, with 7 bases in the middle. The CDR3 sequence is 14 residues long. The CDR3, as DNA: TGCGCCAGCAGCTTGGAAGGGACCACCGGGGAGCTGTTTTTT. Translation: CASSLEGTTGELFF.

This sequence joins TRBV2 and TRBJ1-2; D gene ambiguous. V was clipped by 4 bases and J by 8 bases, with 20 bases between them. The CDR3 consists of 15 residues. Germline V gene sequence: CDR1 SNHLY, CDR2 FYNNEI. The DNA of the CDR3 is TGTGCCAGCAGTGTCTCCCCTGCAGGAATGGGCGGCTACACCTTC. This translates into CASSVSPAGMGGYTF.

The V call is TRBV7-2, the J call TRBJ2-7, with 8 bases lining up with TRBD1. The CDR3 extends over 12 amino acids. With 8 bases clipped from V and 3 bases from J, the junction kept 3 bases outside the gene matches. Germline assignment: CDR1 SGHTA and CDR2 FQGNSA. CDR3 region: CASGGQVYEQYF. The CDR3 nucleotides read TGTGCCAGCGGGGGACAGGTCTACGAGCAGTACTTC.

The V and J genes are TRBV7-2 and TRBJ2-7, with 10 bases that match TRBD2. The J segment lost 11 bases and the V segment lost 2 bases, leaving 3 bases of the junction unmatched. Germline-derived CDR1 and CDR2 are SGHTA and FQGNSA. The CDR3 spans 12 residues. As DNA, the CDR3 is TGTGCCAGCAGCTTAATGAGCGGGAGGGAGTACTTC. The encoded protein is CASSLMSGREYF.

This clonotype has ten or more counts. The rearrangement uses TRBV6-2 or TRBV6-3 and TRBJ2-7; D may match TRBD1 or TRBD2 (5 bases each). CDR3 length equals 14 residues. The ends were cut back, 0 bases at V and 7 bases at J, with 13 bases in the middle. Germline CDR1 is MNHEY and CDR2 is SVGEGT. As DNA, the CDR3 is TGTGCCAGCAGTTACTCTACGGGACGGCTAGAGCAGTACTTC. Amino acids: CASSYSTGRLEQYF.